This T cell receptor beta chain was captured by sequencing in a study of CD8 T cells in Susac syndrome. The authors carried out high-throughput sequencing of TCR beta. They applied it to CD8+ and CD4+ T cells obtained from blood. Purification of the CD8+ and CD4+ T cells relied on negative isolation, and TEMRA cells underwent FACS enrichment. The authors reverse transcribed roughly 0.5 to 1 ug RNA with random hexamers. It was immunoSEQ multiplex PCR that amplified TCR beta CDR3 across 54 Vbeta and 13 Jbeta. MiXCR, applied by TCRdb to the immunoSEQ multiplex PCR reads, yields one record per CDR3 protein. The data contain about 180,000 distinct CDR3 sequences, approximately 94% of them singletons. V shed 10 bases and J 8 bases; nucleotides not matched to a gene: 6. Looked up from germline, CDR1 is SGHTA and CDR2 is FQGNSA. The CDR3 contains 11 residues.

Material: CD4+ T cells from PBMCs. The receptor comes from a human donor with multiple sclerosis. The V call is TRBV7-2, the J call TRBJ1-2; TRBD1 matches 8 bases. This CDR3 is CATRQGRGYTF. The DNA for the CDR3 is TGTGCCACAAGACAGGGGAGAGGCTACACCTTC. Full variable domain (missing parts from reference TRBV7-2 and TRBJ1-2): GAGVSQSPSNKVTEKGKDVELRCDPISGHTALYWYRQSLGQGLEFLIYFQGNSAPDKSGLPSDRFSAERTGGSVSTLTIQRTQQEDSAVYLCATRQGRGYTFGSGTRLTVV.